The 5 T cell receptor beta chains reported below all come from one sample, sequenced in a study of T-cell memory formation after mild COVID-19. MiXCR was run by TCRdb on the 5' RACE reads, yielding one entry per CDR3 protein. The repertoire consists of around 200,000 distinct CDR3 sequences, with over 9.5% occurring once and the leading ten covering 2.5% to 3.5%. The sample consisted of PBMCs or a T cell subset sorted from them (not recorded which). These receptor sequences come from a man aged 18 to 29 who had mild COVID-19 (a few samples of this study predate the infection). Cell type and time point are not known.

This clonotype was observed many times. The rearrangement joins TRBV6-2 or TRBV6-3 to TRBJ2-1; the match to TRBD1 covers 8 bases. The CDR3 is 16 residues long. The germline CDR1 and CDR2 sequences are MNHEY and SVGEGT. V dropped 2 bases and J dropped 8; count of bases not matched to a gene: 11. This CDR3 is CASSYGGQGGKDEQFF. As DNA, the CDR3 is TGTGCCAGCAGTTACGGAGGACAGGGTGGAAAGGATGAGCAGTTCTTC.

This clonotype was counted a few times. The chain carries TRBV27 and TRBJ2-2; D is perhaps TRBD2 (5 bases). V was cut by 5 bases and J by 0 bases, with 13 bases left in between. CDR3 size: 16 residues. Looked up from germline, CDR1 is MNHEY and CDR2 is SMNVEV (reference sequence). In nucleotides, the CDR3 is TGTGCCAGCAGTCTCTTAGCGTCCTCGAACACCGGGGAGCTGTTTTTT. This sequence encodes CASSLLASSNTGELFF.

This clonotype was counted only a few times. The chain combines TRBV20-1 with TRBJ1-2, with TRBD1 as a possible D gene (5 bases). CDR1 is DFQATT and CDR2 is SNEGSKA in the germline V gene (reference sequence). With 2 bases removed from V and 8 bases from J, the gap between germline ends came to 15 bases. This CDR3 region has 13 residues. The CDR3 DNA reads as TGCAGTGCTAGAACGACAGAAGCGGGAGGCTACACCTTC. This encodes CSARTTEAGGYTF.

This clonotype was recorded at least ten times. This chain links TRBV27 with TRBJ2-2; no firm D call. Germline V gene lookup returns CDR1 MNHEY and CDR2 SMNVEV (reference sequence). The CDR3 runs to 15 residues. Trimming cost V 5 bases and J 0 bases, with 10 bases left between them. The CDR3 DNA reads as TGTGCCAGCAGTACCAATGGGCCGAACACCGGGGAGCTGTTTTTT. Its protein is CASSTNGPNTGELFF.

The CDR3 spells CASRGQYNTGELFF. CDR3 coding DNA: TGTGCCAGCAGGGGACAGTATAACACCGGGGAGCTGTTTTTT. J is TRBJ2-2 and V is TRBV12-3 or TRBV12-4, with 7 bases that match TRBD1. The CDR3 spans 14 residues. V was clipped by 6 bases and J by 2 bases; unmatched bases: 3.